These 8 T cell receptor beta chains came from one sample sequenced in a study of T cells in localized non-small cell lung cancer. The table came from immunoSEQ multiplex PCR; TCRdb's copy has only in-frame clones and leaves some out. This sample yields roughly 40,000 clones, of which around 87% are seen a single time; approximately 3.4% belongs to the top ten. The specimen comprised peripheral blood, sampled before any cancer treatment. Receptors originate from a man aged 18-55 years with stage I lung adenocarcinoma.

The chain recombines TRBV10-3 with TRBJ2-3; 9 nucleotides agree with TRBD1. Trimming at V came to 5 bases and at J to 6 bases, leaving 6 bases not matched to a gene. The CDR3 contains 14 residues. CDR1 is ENHRY, CDR2 SYGVKD, per germline. CDR3 residues: CAISPQGAKDTQYF. The CDR3 coding sequence is TGTGCCATCAGTCCACAGGGGGCAAAGGATACGCAGTATTTT.

This chain links TRBV19 with TRBJ1-5; D is ambiguous. The CDR3 runs to 12 residues. V lost 6 bases and J lost 6, with 9 bases in between. Per germline, CDR1 LNHDA and CDR2 SQIVND (reference sequence). The CDR3 DNA reads as TGTGCCAGTAGCCAGTGGGGTCAGCCCCAGCATTTT. As protein: CASSQWGQPQHF.

The V and J genes are TRBV30 and TRBJ1-2; no clear D. This CDR3 region has 12 residues. V was pared by 0 bases and J by 5 bases, with 7 bases between. The V gene's germline CDR1 is GTSNPN and CDR2 SVGIG (reference sequence). CDR3 region: CAWSVGAYGYTF. For the CDR3, the DNA is TGTGCCTGGAGTGTCGGCGCATATGGCTACACCTTC.

V and J are TRBV4-1 and TRBJ1-3, with a tentative D call TRBD1 (6 bases). The V end was cut by 5 bases, the J end by 8 bases, with 16 bases between. The CDR3 covers 14 residues. Germline V gene lookup returns CDR1 MGHRA and CDR2 YSYEKL. In nucleotides, the CDR3 is TGCGCCAGCAGCGGCAGGGGAGCATGGGACACCATATATTTT. Amino acid sequence: CASSGRGAWDTIYF.

This chain connects TRBV7-2 to TRBJ2-6, with TRBD1 identical over 9 bases. This CDR3 contains 15 residues. Per the germline V gene, CDR1 is SGHTA and CDR2 is FQGNSA. J was trimmed by 4 bases and V by 4 bases; bases with no gene match: 2. The CDR3 spells CASSWTGVGANVLTF. In DNA, the CDR3 is TGTGCCAGCAGCTGGACAGGGGTCGGGGCCAACGTCCTGACTTTC.

The chain has TRBV29-1 and TRBJ2-7; D possibly corresponds to TRBD2 (5 bases). CDR1 is SQVTM, CDR2 ANQGSEA, per germline. CDR3 length equals 14 residues. Trimming left V 6 bases short and J 4 bases short, with 19 bases between. DNA for the CDR3: TGCAGCGTCCAAACCGGGATGAGTTGGTACGAGCAGTACTTC. Protein product: CSVQTGMSWYEQYF.

The V call is TRBV27, the J call TRBJ1-6, with 8 bases lining up with TRBD1. Germline assignment: CDR1 MNHEY and CDR2 SMNVEV (reference sequence). CDR3 length: 14 residues. J gave up 4 bases and V 8 bases, and 4 bases lay outside the gene matches. CDR3 sequence: CASGDRGYNSPLHF. DNA for the CDR3: TGTGCCAGCGGAGACAGGGGTTATAATTCACCCCTCCACTTT.

This clone came up once. This chain joins TRBV4-3 and TRBJ2-3; 10 bases line up with TRBD2. The CDR3 runs to 15 residues. Germline loops: CDR1 LGHNA, CDR2 YSLEER. Germline trimming cut 4 bases from V and 2 bases from J; bases unmatched to any gene: 3. CDR3 sequence reads: CASSLGLADTDTQYF. The CDR3 nucleotides are TGCGCCAGCAGCCTAGGACTAGCGGACACAGATACGCAGTATTTT.